The entry that follows covers one T cell receptor beta chain sequence. The sample belongs to a study of control samples from healthy donors and cancer patients. Assay: immunoSEQ multiplex PCR; the TCRdb copy retains only in-frame clones and omits some. The data show 74,000 or so clones, with 89% seen just once and approximately 7% held by the top ten. Per germline, CDR1 LGHDT and CDR2 YNNKEL (reference sequence). Trimming stripped 1 base from V and 1 base from J, with 11 bases between. The CDR3 totals 16 residues. The material sequenced was blood. The J gene is TRBJ1-5, the V gene TRBV3-1 (or the pseudogene TRBV3-2); no clear D. This TCR derives from a man aged 50-59 years in good health. CDR3 nucleotides: TGTGCCAGCAGCCAAGGCGGCAGCCGAAGCAATCAGCCCCAGCATTTT. Protein: CASSQGGSRSNQPQHF.